Below are 7 T cell receptor beta chains sequenced from a single sample in a study of blood T cell repertoires in COVID-19. Using immunoSEQ multiplex PCR, the repertoire was profiled, and TCRdb retains in-frame clones only, with some absent. The sample contains around 250,000 clones, just under 85% of which appear only once. The source material was PBMCs or T cells enriched from blood (not recorded which). The receptors were gathered from a man aged 35-49 years who had recovered from COVID-19.

This clone was counted a single time. This chain connects TRBV6-5 to TRBJ2-3, with TRBD1 as a possible D gene (5 bases). The germline V and J ends were trimmed by 10 bases and 4 bases, with 18 bases remaining between them. CDR1 and CDR2 (germline): MNHEY, SVGAGI. The CDR3 consists of 14 residues. In DNA form, the CDR3 reads TGTGCCACCAGGGATTCAGGTGCAGCAGATACGCAGTATTTT. Its translation is CATRDSGAADTQYF.

A remark on this clone: Distinct nucleotide sequences in the sample also encode this CDR3. This chain joins TRBV2 and TRBJ1-1; 9 bases match TRBD1. Germline trimming cut 6 bases from V and 6 bases from J; bases unmatched to any gene: 5. The CDR3 has 13 residues. In germline, CDR1 is SNHLY, CDR2 FYNNEI. CDR3 in DNA: TGTGCCAGCAGGCGACAGGGGGGTGCTGAAGCTTTCTTT. This gives the protein CASRRQGGAEAFF.

This clone was observed a single time. The V call is TRBV7-2, the J call TRBJ1-1; the match to TRBD1 covers 8 bases. CDR1 is SGHTA, CDR2 FQGNSA, per germline. With 4 bases clipped from V and 6 bases from J, the junction kept 7 bases outside the gene matches. This CDR3 comprises 14 residues. The CDR3 bases are TGTGCCAGCAGCTACCGGGACAGGCCTTCTGAAGCTTTCTTT. Translation gives CASSYRDRPSEAFF. Drawing the rest from reference TRBV7-2 and TRBJ1-1, the complete variable domain is GAGVSQSPSNKVTEKGKDVELRCDPISGHTALYWYRQSLGQGLEFLIYFQGNSAPDKSGLPSDRFSAERTGGSVSTLTIQRTQQEDSAVYLCASSYRDRPSEAFFGQGTRLTVV.

CDR3 sequence reads: CASSTGPYGYTF. The CDR3 coding sequence is TGTGCCAGTTCGACAGGGCCCTATGGCTACACCTTC. This rearrangement joins TRBV24-1 to TRBJ1-2; the match to TRBD1 covers 7 bases. The CDR3 spans 12 residues. Germline CDR1 reads KGHDR; CDR2 reads SFDVKD. Trimming removed 11 bases from V and 4 bases from J; junction bases left unmatched: 6.

The chain couples TRBV23-1 to TRBJ2-5; 10 positions agree with TRBD1. TRBV23-1 is identified as an open reading frame with a role that is uncertain. The trim removed 4 bases at V and 5 bases at J, leaving 1 base unmatched. The CDR3 spans 13 residues. The CDR3 loop is CASSPGQGETQYF. In nucleotides, the CDR3 is TGCGCCAGCAGTCCGGGACAGGGGGAGACCCAGTACTTC.

V gene TRBV6-4 combines with J gene TRBJ1-4; D remains ambiguous. CDR1 is MRHNA and CDR2 is SNTAGT in the germline V gene. The CDR3 extends over 16 amino acids. Trimming cost V 6 bases and J 8 bases, with 22 bases left between them. The chain's CDR3 is CASRERVSVQWEKLFF. The CDR3 DNA sequence: TGTGCCAGCAGGGAACGAGTCAGCGTTCAATGGGAAAAACTGTTTTTT.

This clone was seen a single time. J is TRBJ1-1 and V is TRBV7-2; D unresolved. Trimming left V 5 bases short and J 4 bases short, with 17 bases between. The CDR3 has 15 amino acids. CDR1 is SGHTA and CDR2 is FQGNSA in the germline V gene. Written as DNA, the CDR3 is TGTGCCAGCAGCCCCCGACTAGATTTCGGCACTGAAGCTTTCTTT. It is translated as CASSPRLDFGTEAFF. Full variable domain (outside the CDR3, taken from reference TRBV7-2 and TRBJ1-1): GAGVSQSPSNKVTEKGKDVELRCDPISGHTALYWYRQSLGQGLEFLIYFQGNSAPDKSGLPSDRFSAERTGGSVSTLTIQRTQQEDSAVYLCASSPRLDFGTEAFFGQGTRLTVV.